Each of the 10 T cell receptor beta chains below was sequenced from the same sample in a study of T cells in Graves' hyperthyroidism and ophthalmopathy (dated by TCRdb to between 2019 and 2020). Library creation used multiplex PCR. TCRdb shows the sequencer as Illumina HiSeq 2000. The TCR beta CDR3 regions were amplified from the RNA transcripts. A first-round RT-PCR of the TCR CDR3 used the HTBI primer set with the Qiagen OneStep RT-PCR kit. TCRdb reworked the public reads: Q25 trimming with fastp, MiXCR clone assembly, productive beta chains retained. Duplicate CDR3 protein sequences are folded into a single record with the most common DNA and genes. This sample lists roughly 170,000 distinct CDR3 sequences; about a sixth were detected once. The top ten clones comprise about 29% of the sample. The material sequenced was blood. These TCRs come from a woman aged 45-60 years with Graves' hyperthyroidism.

There are many counts of this clonotype. This chain links TRBV7-2 with TRBJ1-2; D uncertain. The germline V and J ends were trimmed by 5 bases and 6 bases, with 19 bases remaining between them. The CDR3 covers 15 residues. In germline, CDR1 is SGHTA, CDR2 FQGNSA. DNA of the CDR3: TGTGCCAGCAGCCCCCGCATGTGGTTGGGTAATGGCTACACCTTC. This translates into CASSPRMWLGNGYTF.

In its sample, this clonotype was seen a few times. This may be a read error, as it is one base from a much larger clone. The chain recombines TRBV11-2 with TRBJ2-3; no definite D call. The CDR3 is 12 residues long. CDR1 is SGHAT and CDR2 is FQNNGV in the germline V gene. CDR3 in amino acids: CACSRNTDTQYF. In DNA form, the CDR3 reads TGTGCCTGCAGCCGCAACACAGATACGCAGTATTTT. Supplemented by reference TRBV11-2 and TRBJ2-3, the full variable domain reads EAGVAQSPRYKIIEKRQSVAFWCNPISGHATLYWYQQILGQGPKLLIQFQNNGVVDDSQLPKDRFSAERLKGVDSTLKIQPAKLEDSAVYLCACSRNTDTQYFGPGTRLTVL.

This clonotype showed up many times. The V gene is TRBV7-9, the J gene TRBJ1-6, with 9 bases lining up with TRBD1. The germline CDR1 and CDR2 sequences are SEHNR and FQNEAQ (reference sequence). CDR3 length: 14 residues. With 5 bases clipped from V and 9 bases from J, the junction kept 5 bases outside the gene matches. Written as DNA, the CDR3 is TGTGCCAGCAGCAAGGGACAGGGAGTTTCACCCCTCCACTTT. Translating it yields CASSKGQGVSPLHF.

The chain has TRBV5-1 and TRBJ2-3; 7 nucleotides match TRBD1. Germline V gives CDR1 SGHRS, CDR2 YFSETQ. There are 19 residues in the CDR3. Germline trimming cut 3 bases from V and 5 bases from J; bases unmatched to any gene: 21. CDR3 nucleotides: TGCGCCAGCAGCTCGATAACAACAGGGGTGGGCACGGTTGGAGATACGCAGTATTTT. It codes for CASSSITTGVGTVGDTQYF.

This clonotype was detected ten times or more. The chain combines TRBV11-1 with TRBJ1-1; 7 bases match TRBD1. The germline gives CDR1 SGHAT, CDR2 FQDESV (reference sequence). The CDR3 runs 14 residues. Trimming at V came to 2 bases and at J to 4 bases, leaving 4 bases not matched to a gene. In DNA, the CDR3 is TGTGCCAGCAGCTTATCAGGGGGGGGCACTGAAGCTTTCTTT. As protein: CASSLSGGGTEAFF.

This clonotype occurred many times. This rearrangement joins TRBV19 to TRBJ2-3, with TRBD1 matching 8 bases. The CDR3 runs to 13 residues. Germline lookup yields CDR1 LNHDA and CDR2 SQIVND (reference sequence). Losses at the gene ends were 6 bases for V and 8 bases for J; bases not matched to a gene: 7. The CDR3 DNA is TGTGCCAGTAGACCACACACAGGGGGTACGCAGTATTTT. Translated, it gives CASRPHTGGTQYF.

This clonotype was detected many times. Relative to the germline gene, one junction end is altered; a read error may explain this. The chain combines TRBV2 with TRBJ1-1; D remains unclear. The CDR3 runs to 12 residues. The germline V gene has CDR1 SNHLY and CDR2 FYNNEI. The CDR3 here is CAGRRTNTEAFF. CDR3 DNA: TGCGCCGGAAGGCGGACGAACACTGAAGCTTTCTTT. The full variable domain, completed using reference TRBV2 and TRBJ1-1, is EPEVTQTPSHQVTQMGQEVILRCVPISNHLYFYWYRQILGQKVEFLVSFYNNEISEKSEIFDDQFSVERPDGSNFTLKIRSTKLEDSAMYFCAGRRTNTEAFFGQGTRLTVV.

The table lists this clonotype with many counts. The J gene is TRBJ2-1, the V gene TRBV14, with D perhaps TRBD1 (5 bases). The CDR3 is made up of 16 amino acids. V was pared by 5 bases and J by 0 bases, with 14 bases between. Germline V lookup: CDR1 SGHDN, CDR2 FVKESK. The CDR3 DNA reads as TGTGCCAGCAGCTCCGTCGCAGGGCTCTCCTACAATGAGCAGTTCTTC. Protein: CASSSVAGLSYNEQFF. The full variable domain, completed using reference TRBV14 and TRBJ2-1, is EAGVTQFPSHSVIEKGQTVTLRCDPISGHDNLYWYRRVMGKEIKFLLHFVKESKQDESGMPNNRFLAERTGGTYSTLKVQPAELEDSGVYFCASSSVAGLSYNEQFFGPGTRLTVL.

This clonotype was seen more than once but under ten times. The rearrangement joins TRBV24-1 to TRBJ2-1, with a tentative D call TRBD2 (6 bases). The CDR3 runs 14 residues. Deletions cut 6 bases from V and 8 bases from J, with 16 bases between. Germline loops: CDR1 KGHDR, CDR2 SFDVKD. CDR3 bases: TGTGCCACCAGTAGGAGGGGAAGTTGGTATGAGCAGTTCTTC. This gives the protein CATSRRGSWYEQFF.

This clonotype was found many times. This chain joins TRBV20-1 and TRBJ2-3; 10 positions match TRBD2. This CDR3 comprises 16 residues. Germline assignment: CDR1 DFQATT and CDR2 SNEGSKA (reference sequence). The ends lost 4 bases at V and 2 bases at J; junction bases unmatched: 9. The CDR3 here is CSAKKPGLATTDTQYF. Here the CDR3 DNA reads TGCAGTGCTAAGAAACCGGGACTAGCGACCACAGATACGCAGTATTTT.